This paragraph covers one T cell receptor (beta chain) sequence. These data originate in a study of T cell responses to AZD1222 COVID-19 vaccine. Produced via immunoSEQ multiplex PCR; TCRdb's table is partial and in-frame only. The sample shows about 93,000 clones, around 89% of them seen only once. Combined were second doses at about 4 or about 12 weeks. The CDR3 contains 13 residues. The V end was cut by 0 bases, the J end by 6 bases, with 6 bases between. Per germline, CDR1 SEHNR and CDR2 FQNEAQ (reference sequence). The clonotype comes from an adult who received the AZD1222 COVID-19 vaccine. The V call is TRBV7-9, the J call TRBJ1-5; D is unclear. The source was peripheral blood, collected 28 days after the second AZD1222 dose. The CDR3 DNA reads TGTGCCAGCAGCTTAGCTGGAGGTCAGCCCCAGCATTTT. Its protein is CASSLAGGQPQHF.